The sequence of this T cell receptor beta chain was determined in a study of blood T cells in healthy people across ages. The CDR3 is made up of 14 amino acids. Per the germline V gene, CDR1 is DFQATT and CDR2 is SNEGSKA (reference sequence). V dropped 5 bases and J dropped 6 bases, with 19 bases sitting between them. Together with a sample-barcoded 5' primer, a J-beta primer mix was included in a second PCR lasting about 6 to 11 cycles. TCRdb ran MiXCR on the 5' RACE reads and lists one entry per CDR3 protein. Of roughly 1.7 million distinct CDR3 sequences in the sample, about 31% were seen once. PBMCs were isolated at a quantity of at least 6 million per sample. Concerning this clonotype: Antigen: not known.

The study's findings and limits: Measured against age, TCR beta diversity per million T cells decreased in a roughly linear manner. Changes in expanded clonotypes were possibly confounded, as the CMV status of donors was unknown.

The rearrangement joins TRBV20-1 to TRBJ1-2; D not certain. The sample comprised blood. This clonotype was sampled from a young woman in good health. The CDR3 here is CSARPWGLTDGYTF. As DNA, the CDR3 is TGCAGTGCTCGACCCTGGGGATTGACGGATGGCTACACCTTC.